This is a list of T cell receptor beta chains from one sample in a study of control samples from healthy donors and cancer patients. This table comes from immunoSEQ multiplex PCR, and its TCRdb copy is limited to in-frame clones, with some not included. The sample lists about 140,000 clones, around 86% occurring once. Sequenced material: blood. All receptors derive from a man aged 30-40 years in good health. The CDR3 runs from the conserved cysteine through the conserved F or W. D genes are given only for firm matches. Only part of the rows carry a size: once, few, many, or a class if the clone is expanded.

TRBV7-2	once	NA	TRBJ2-5	CASSLDSAGLGETQYF	TGTGCCAGCAGCTTAGATTCCGCGGGGCTAGGGGAGACCCAGTACTTC
TRBV6-2/TRBV6-3	once	TRBD2	TRBJ2-5	CASSSPRLAPETQYF	TGTGCCAGCAGCTCCCCTCGACTAGCCCCAGAGACCCAGTACTTC
TRBV11-2	NA	NA	TRBJ2-6	CASSLSGANVLTF	TGTGCCAGCAGCTTGTCTGGGGCCAACGTCCTGACTTTC
TRBV27	NA	TRBD2	TRBJ2-3	CASSWGLAGVIPRTDTQYF	TGTGCCAGCAGTTGGGGACTAGCGGGAGTTATCCCAAGAACAGATACGCAGTATTTT
TRBV11-2	NA	TRBD2	TRBJ2-3	CASSLVAGLAPDTQYF	TGTGCCAGCAGCTTAGTGGCGGGACTAGCCCCAGATACGCAGTATTTT
TRBV7-2	NA	TRBD1	TRBJ2-7	CASSSKTGYPYEQYF	TGTGCCAGCAGCTCAAAGACAGGGTACCCCTACGAGCAGTACTTC
TRBV27	NA	TRBD1	TRBJ1-2	CASSLLGDRVVGYTF	TGTGCCAGCAGTTTATTGGGGGACAGGGTAGTTGGCTACACCTTC
TRBV27	NA	TRBD1	TRBJ1-5	CASSLSGGFQPQHF	TGTGCCAGCAGTTTATCAGGGGGCTTCCAGCCCCAGCATTTT
TRBV7-3	NA	NA	TRBJ1-6	CASSLTGRADSPLHF	TGTGCCAGCAGCTTAACCGGGAGGGCAGATTCACCCCTCCACTTT
TRBV7-9	NA	NA	TRBJ2-7	CASSSGTALYEQYF	TGTGCCAGCAGCTCCGGGACGGCCCTTTACGAGCAGTACTTC
TRBV5-5	NA	NA	TRBJ2-5	CASSPDWAETQYF	TGTGCCAGCAGCCCGGACTGGGCGGAGACCCAGTACTTC
TRBV6-1	NA	NA	TRBJ2-4	CASSEGPGVAKNIQYF	TGTGCCAGCAGTGAAGGTCCAGGGGTGGCCAAAAACATTCAGTACTTC
TRBV6-2/TRBV6-3	NA	NA	TRBJ2-4	CASSPRATLGAKNIQYF	TGTGCCAGCAGTCCCCGGGCCACCCTTGGCGCCAAAAACATTCAGTACTTC
TRBV7-2	NA	TRBD2	TRBJ2-7	CASSFLQREAGYEQYF	TGTGCCAGCAGCTTCCTTCAGCGGGAGGCTGGATACGAGCAGTACTTC
TRBV7-9	once	TRBD2	TRBJ2-7	CASSPYLAGANEQYF	TGTGCCAGCAGTCCCTACTTAGCGGGAGCTAACGAGCAGTACTTC
TRBV24-1	NA	NA	TRBJ2-3	CATSAGASIADTQYF	TGTGCCACCAGTGCGGGGGCGTCGATCGCAGATACGCAGTATTTT
TRBV15	NA	NA	TRBJ1-2	CATSRVRLDFYGYTF	TGTGCCACCAGCAGAGTTCGCTTGGACTTCTATGGCTACACCTTC
TRBV5-4	NA	NA	TRBJ1-1	CASSLRRVGTEAFF	TGTGCCAGCAGCTTGAGAAGGGTAGGCACTGAAGCTTTCTTT
TRBV6-2/TRBV6-3	NA	NA	TRBJ2-5	CASSYWRQETQYF	TGTGCCAGCAGTTACTGGCGTCAAGAGACCCAGTACTTC
TRBV19	NA	NA	TRBJ2-7	CASSIVSGGEQYF	TGTGCCAGTAGTATAGTCAGCGGTGGCGAGCAGTACTTC
TRBV11-3	NA	NA	TRBJ2-3	CASSLVYTDTQYF	TGTGCCAGCAGCTTAGTTTACACAGATACGCAGTATTTT
TRBV10-3	NA	NA	TRBJ2-3	CAINGAQGATDTQYF	TGTGCCATCAACGGGGCCCAGGGCGCCACAGATACGCAGTATTTT
TRBV7-2	few	TRBD1	TRBJ2-7	CASSRTGGAGPYEQYF	TGTGCCAGCAGCCGCACAGGGGGCGCCGGTCCCTACGAGCAGTACTTC
TRBV27	NA	TRBD2	TRBJ2-7	CASGRNGGSSYEQYF	TGTGCCAGCGGGAGGAACGGCGGGAGCTCCTACGAGCAGTACTTC
TRBV24-1	NA	NA	TRBJ2-1	CATSDLSRPYNEQFF	TGTGCCACCAGTGATTTAAGTCGCCCCTACAATGAGCAGTTCTTC
TRBV6-5	NA	TRBD1	TRBJ2-7	CASGFGGQGYEQYF	TGTGCCAGCGGATTCGGGGGACAGGGGTACGAGCAGTACTTC
TRBV19	NA	NA	TRBJ1-6	CASSAPGGPLHF	TGTGCCAGTAGTGCCCCCGGGGGGCCCCTCCACTTT
TRBV4-3	NA	NA	TRBJ1-2	CASSQQGWGYTF	TGCGCCAGCAGCCAACAAGGCTGGGGCTACACCTTC
TRBV7-8	many	NA	TRBJ1-2	CASSGGVSNYGYTF	TGTGCCAGCAGCGGGGGCGTTTCTAACTATGGCTACACCTTC
TRBV6-6	once	NA	TRBJ2-1	CASSYVSSYNEQFF	TGTGCCAGCAGTTACGTGAGCTCCTACAATGAGCAGTTCTTC
TRBV2	NA	TRBD1	TRBJ2-5	CASRGQVQETQYF	TGTGCCAGCAGAGGACAGGTTCAAGAGACCCAGTACTTC
TRBV11-2	NA	NA	TRBJ2-1	CASSLARQGKGHEQFF	TGTGCCAGCAGCTTAGCACGGCAGGGTAAAGGACATGAGCAGTTCTTC
TRBV27	NA	TRBD2	TRBJ2-3	CASSTRTSGAGTQYF	TGTGCCAGCAGTACCCGGACTAGCGGAGCAGGTACGCAGTATTTT